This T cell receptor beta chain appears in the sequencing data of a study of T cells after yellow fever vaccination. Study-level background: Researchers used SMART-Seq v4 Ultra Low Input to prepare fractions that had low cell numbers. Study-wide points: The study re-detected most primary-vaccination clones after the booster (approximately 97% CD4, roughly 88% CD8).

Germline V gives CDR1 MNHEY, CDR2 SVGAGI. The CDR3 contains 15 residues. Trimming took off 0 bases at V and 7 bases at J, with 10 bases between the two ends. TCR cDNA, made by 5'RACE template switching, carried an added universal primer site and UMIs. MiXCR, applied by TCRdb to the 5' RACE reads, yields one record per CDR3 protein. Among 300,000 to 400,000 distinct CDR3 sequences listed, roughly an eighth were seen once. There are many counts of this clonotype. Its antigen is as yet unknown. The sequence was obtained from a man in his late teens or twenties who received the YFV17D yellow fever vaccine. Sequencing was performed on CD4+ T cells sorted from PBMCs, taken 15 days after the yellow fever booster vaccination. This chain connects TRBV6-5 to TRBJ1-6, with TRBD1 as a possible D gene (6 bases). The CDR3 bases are TGTGCCAGCAGTTACTCCGCAGGGGCGAATTCACCCCTCCACTTT. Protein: CASSYSAGANSPLHF.